The next 22 T cell receptor beta chains were all read from a single sample in a study of immune characteristics of hereditary and idiopathic chronic pancreatitis. Patients having total pancreatectomy with islet autotransplantation provided the chronic pancreatitis pancreas tissue. Clones were sequenced by immunoSEQ multiplex PCR, and TCRdb holds only the in-frame ones, with some missing. The profile covers roughly 13,000 clones, with roughly 80% appearing a single time and 14% taken by the ten largest. What was sequenced was pancreas tissue with hereditary chronic pancreatitis. These receptors originate from a human donor with chronic pancreatitis.

This sequence joins TRBV11-1 and TRBJ1-2, with D uncertain. Germline loops: CDR1 SGHAT, CDR2 FQDESV (reference sequence). There are 16 residues in the CDR3. V lost 2 bases and J 0 bases, leaving 13 bases between the germline ends. The chain's CDR3 is CASSLRSGLTNYGYTF. In DNA, the CDR3 is TGTGCCAGCAGCTTACGTTCCGGGCTGACTAACTATGGCTACACCTTC.

This chain connects TRBV5-1 to TRBJ2-1, with 7 bases aligning to TRBD1. The V gene end was trimmed by 4 bases and the J gene end by 9 bases; junction bases not matched to a gene: 16. Germline V gene sequence: CDR1 SGHRS, CDR2 YFSETQ. This CDR3 has 16 residues. The CDR3 region is CASSLVQQHRGGEQFF. The CDR3, as DNA: TGCGCCAGCAGCCTCGTCCAACAACACAGGGGTGGTGAGCAGTTCTTC.

The chain has TRBV9 and TRBJ2-1, with a weak D call TRBD2 (5 bases). Trimming pared 3 bases from V and 2 bases from J, leaving 12 bases between. There are 15 residues in the CDR3. From germline, CDR1 is SGDLS and CDR2 YYNGEE. The CDR3 loop reads CASSDKAGTYNEQFF. The CDR3, as DNA: TGTGCCAGCAGCGACAAAGCCGGGACCTACAATGAGCAGTTCTTC.

This clone was seen a handful of times. J is TRBJ1-5 and V is TRBV7-6; possible D gene TRBD1, 5 bases. The CDR3 extends over 16 amino acids. Germline V CDR1 and CDR2: SGHVS, FNYEAQ. The ends were cut back, 3 bases at V and 0 bases at J, with 12 bases in the middle. The CDR3 sequence is CASSLGTSLSNQPQHF. In DNA, the CDR3 is TGTGCCAGCAGCTTGGGGACTTCCCTTAGCAATCAGCCCCAGCATTTT.

The CDR3, as DNA: TGTGCCAGCAGCCGACTAGCGTGGTCCTACGAGCAGTACTTC. As protein: CASSRLAWSYEQYF. The chain is built from TRBV3-1 (or the pseudogene TRBV3-2) and TRBJ2-7, with 8 positions matching TRBD2. Germline CDR1 is LGHDT and CDR2 is YNNKEL (reference sequence). This CDR3 spans 14 amino acids. J was trimmed by 1 base and V by 4 bases; bases with no gene match: 3.

The chain carries TRBV2 and TRBJ2-7; D unclear. The CDR3 contains 11 residues. Germline V lookup: CDR1 SNHLY, CDR2 FYNNEI. V lost 5 bases, J lost 6 bases, and 8 bases lay in between. The CDR3 DNA reads TGTGCCAGCAGTCCTAGTTCCGAGCAGTACTTC. Translated: CASSPSSEQYF.

The J gene is TRBJ2-2, the V gene TRBV5-1; D is unresolved. V dropped 1 base and J dropped 6 bases, with 7 bases sitting between them. This CDR3 has 13 amino acids. Germline assignment: CDR1 SGHRS and CDR2 YFSETQ. CDR3: CASSLLGAGELFF. CDR3 DNA: TGCGCCAGCAGCTTGCTGGGTGCCGGGGAGCTGTTTTTT.

This clone was seen more than once but under ten times. V gene TRBV5-5 combines with J gene TRBJ2-7, with D perhaps TRBD1 (6 bases). This CDR3 contains 13 residues. Between the trimmed V and J ends, which lost 6 bases and 2 bases, there was a span of 12 bases. Looked up from germline, CDR1 is SGHKS and CDR2 is YYEKEE (reference sequence). Here the CDR3 reads CASNLGAAYEQYF. The CDR3 DNA follows: TGTGCCAGCAACCTGGGGGCAGCCTACGAGCAGTACTTC.

The chain carries TRBV5-1 and TRBJ2-7, with D maybe TRBD2 (5 bases). With 1 base removed from V and 0 bases from J, the gap between germline ends came to 8 bases. The CDR3 has 14 amino acids. The germline CDR1 and CDR2 sequences are SGHRS and YFSETQ. CDR3 coding DNA: TGCGCCAGCAGCTTGCGGGATAACTCCTACGAGCAGTACTTC. Translation gives CASSLRDNSYEQYF.

CDR3 bases: TGCGCCAGCAGGGACAGCGGACGAAAACTGTTTTTT. This encodes CASRDSGRKLFF. The chain uses TRBV10-1 and TRBJ1-4; tentatively, D is TRBD1 (6 bases). Germline V gene lookup returns CDR1 WNHNN and CDR2 SYGVQD (reference sequence). This CDR3 spans 12 amino acids. Deletions cut 6 bases from V and 10 bases from J, with 12 bases between.

This clone appeared a few times. Distinct nucleotide sequences in the sample also encode this CDR3. This chain links TRBV3-1 (or the pseudogene TRBV3-2) with TRBJ2-1; TRBD2 matches at 12 bases. The germline V gene has CDR1 LGHDT and CDR2 YNNKEL (reference sequence). The CDR3 runs 15 residues. Losses at the gene ends were 4 bases for V and 7 bases for J; bases not matched to a gene: 5. This CDR3 is CASSPGTSGSNEQFF. For the CDR3, the DNA is TGTGCCAGCAGCCCCGGGACTAGCGGGTCGAATGAGCAGTTCTTC.

The CDR3 DNA reads TGTGCCAGCAGTGAATCTCTGGGTAGCGGGGAGCTGTTTTTT. It encodes CASSESLGSGELFF. The genes are TRBV2 and TRBJ2-2; D ambiguous. The V gene lost 2 bases and the J gene lost 7 bases, with 11 bases spanning the gap. Looked up from germline, CDR1 is SNHLY and CDR2 is FYNNEI. The CDR3 length is 14 residues. Drawing the rest from reference TRBV2 and TRBJ2-2, the complete variable domain is EPEVTQTPSHQVTQMGQEVILRCVPISNHLYFYWYRQILGQKVEFLVSFYNNEISEKSEIFDDQFSVERPDGSNFTLKIRSTKLEDSAMYFCASSESLGSGELFFGEGSRLTVL.

The V call is TRBV24-1, the J call TRBJ2-7; D is unclear. Germline V lookup: CDR1 KGHDR, CDR2 SFDVKD. V was clipped by 4 bases and J by 0 bases, with 6 bases between them. The CDR3 contains 13 residues. The chain's CDR3 is CATSEGSSYEQYF. CDR3 DNA: TGTGCCACCAGTGAAGGAAGCTCCTACGAGCAGTACTTC.

The chain is built from TRBV11-2 and TRBJ2-1; 10 nucleotides align to TRBD2. J gave up 7 bases and V 3 bases, and 15 bases lay outside the gene matches. The CDR3 extends over 18 amino acids. The V gene's germline CDR1 is SGHAT and CDR2 FQNNGV. The CDR3 DNA reads TGTGCCAGCAGCTTCTTGTTAGCGGGAGGATTAGGGGGGAATGAGCAGTTCTTC. Protein sequence: CASSFLLAGGLGGNEQFF.

The V gene is TRBV4-1, the J gene TRBJ2-2; TRBD2 aligns across 9 bases. Trimming at V came to 1 base and at J to 4 bases, leaving 4 bases not matched to a gene. In germline, CDR1 is MGHRA, CDR2 YSYEKL. There are 16 residues in the CDR3. The CDR3 loop reads CASSQVSGSGTGELFF. In DNA, the CDR3 is TGCGCCAGCAGCCAAGTTAGCGGGAGCGGCACCGGGGAGCTGTTTTTT.

The V call is TRBV3-1 (or the pseudogene TRBV3-2), the J call TRBJ2-1; 11 bases agree with TRBD2. V dropped 4 bases and J dropped 4; count of bases not matched to a gene: 9. Germline V gene lookup returns CDR1 LGHDT and CDR2 YNNKEL (reference sequence). The length of the CDR3 is 17 residues. The DNA for the CDR3 is TGTGCCAGCAGCCTTGGGACTAGCGGACTCCTTTACAATGAGCAGTTCTTC. This encodes CASSLGTSGLLYNEQFF.

The chain's CDR3 is CASSLGTENYGYTF. In DNA, the CDR3 is TGTGCCAGCAGTTTAGGGACAGAGAACTATGGCTACACCTTC. The chain joins TRBV28 to TRBJ1-2; 7 bases match TRBD1. Losses at the gene ends were 2 bases for V and 2 bases for J; bases not matched to a gene: 2. Germline CDR1 MDHEN, CDR2 SYDVKM. The CDR3 runs to 14 residues.

The gene calls are TRBV3-1 (or the pseudogene TRBV3-2) and TRBJ2-1, with D maybe TRBD2 (6 bases). The germline CDR1 and CDR2 sequences are LGHDT and YNNKEL (reference sequence). The CDR3 runs 15 residues. V shed 5 bases and J shed 12 bases, with 23 bases lying between them. The CDR3, as DNA: TGTGCCAGCAGCTCCTCGCCGATGGCAGCGGGTGGGCAGTTCTTC. It is translated as CASSSSPMAAGGQFF.

This sequence joins TRBV27 and TRBJ1-2; D not certain. CDR1 is MNHEY, CDR2 SMNVEV, per germline (reference sequence). V gave up 5 bases and J gave up 2 bases, with 15 bases separating them. The CDR3 has 15 residues. The CDR3 sequence: CASSPYSSANYGYTF. As DNA, the CDR3 is TGTGCCAGCAGTCCTTACTCATCGGCGAACTATGGCTACACCTTC.

The V and J genes are TRBV7-3 and TRBJ2-3; D is possibly TRBD1 or TRBD2 (5 bases each). The germline gives CDR1 SGHTA, CDR2 FQGTGA. Deletions cut 6 bases from V and 0 bases from J, with 10 bases between. CDR3 length: 14 amino acids. The CDR3 region is CASSVGDSTDTQYF. CDR3 sequence (DNA): TGTGCCAGCAGTGTGGGGGATAGCACAGATACGCAGTATTTT.

Note on this clone: One junction end does not reproduce the germline sequence, and a read error may be involved. The chain has TRBV7-7 and TRBJ2-1; D gene unclear. Germline-derived CDR1 and CDR2 are SSHAT and FNYEAQ (reference sequence). This CDR3 comprises 15 residues. The chain's CDR3 is CASSPRAGPYNEQFF. CDR3 bases: TGTGCTAGCAGCCCTCGGGCAGGCCCCTACAATGAGCAGTTCTTC.

This clone was seen a few times. V is TRBV28 and J is TRBJ1-1; D gene ambiguous. The ends were cut back, 5 bases at V and 0 bases at J, with 16 bases in the middle. The CDR3 is made up of 16 amino acids. Looked up from germline, CDR1 is MDHEN and CDR2 is SYDVKM. DNA of the CDR3: TGTGCCAGCAGTCAGAAAGCAGGACGCATGAACACTGAAGCTTTCTTT. Protein product: CASSQKAGRMNTEAFF.